What follows are 21 T cell receptor beta chains derived from one specimen sequenced in a study of CD8 T cells in Susac syndrome. RNA amounts of roughly 0.45 to 1 ug underwent reverse transcription with random hexamers. TCRdb reprocessed the immunoSEQ multiplex PCR reads via MiXCR and lists one record per CDR3 protein. The data show over 100,000 distinct CDR3 sequences, 95% to 96% seen once. Sequencing input: CD4+ T cells from PBMCs. All receptors derive from a human donor with Susac syndrome.

A single count supports this clonotype. The rearrangement uses TRBV20-1 and TRBJ2-7; 10 nucleotides agree with TRBD2. There are 14 residues in the CDR3. V trimming: 0 bases; J trimming: 2 bases; junction bases outside the gene matches: 1. Germline CDR1 DFQATT, CDR2 SNEGSKA (reference sequence). The CDR3 protein is CSARDLAGAYEQYF. The CDR3 DNA reads as TGCAGTGCTAGAGATCTAGCGGGAGCCTACGAGCAGTACTTC.

The sample holds a few counts of this clonotype. The chain recombines TRBV5-1 with TRBJ2-2; weak D call: TRBD1 (5 bases). V was shortened by 4 bases and J by 1 base, with 8 bases between the two germline ends. The CDR3 extends over 14 amino acids. The germline CDR1 and CDR2 sequences are SGHRS and YFSETQ. The CDR3 reads CASSPGQNTGELFF. The CDR3, as DNA: TGCGCCAGCAGCCCTGGACAGAACACCGGGGAGCTGTTTTTT.

This clonotype was recorded once. The chain couples TRBV20-1 to TRBJ2-1, with D unresolved. CDR3 length: 11 amino acids. Germline V gives CDR1 DFQATT, CDR2 SNEGSKA (reference sequence). The germline V and J ends were trimmed by 3 bases and 6 bases, with 6 bases remaining between them. Here the CDR3 reads CSASPANEQFF. The CDR3 region has the DNA TGCAGTGCTAGCCCAGCCAATGAGCAGTTCTTC.

The chain joins TRBV12-3 or TRBV12-4 to TRBJ2-6; D unresolved. The V end lost 5 bases, the J end lost 0 bases, and 8 bases lay between the germline ends. The length of the CDR3 is 15 residues. The CDR3 coding sequence is TGTGCCAGCAGTACCCGGACCTCTGGGGCCAACGTCCTGACTTTC. As protein: CASSTRTSGANVLTF.

This clonotype was found a few times. The V and J genes are TRBV14 and TRBJ1-1, with 8 bases lining up with TRBD1. CDR3 length equals 13 residues. Germline trimming cut 0 bases from V and 7 bases from J; bases unmatched to any gene: 1. CDR1 and CDR2 from the germline V gene are SGHDN and FVKESK. The CDR3 is CASSQDGQGEAFF. DNA for the CDR3: TGTGCCAGCAGCCAAGATGGACAGGGTGAAGCTTTCTTT.

The chain combines TRBV6-6 with TRBJ2-3; 11 positions agree with TRBD2. The CDR3 has 15 residues. Germline V gene sequence: CDR1 MNHNY, CDR2 SVGAGI (reference sequence). V lost 2 bases, J lost 4 bases, and 2 bases stayed unmatched. The CDR3 bases are TGTGCCAGCAGTTACCTAGCGGGAGGTGCAGATACGCAGTATTTT. The encoded protein is CASSYLAGGADTQYF.

V gene TRBV28 combines with J gene TRBJ2-7; the match to TRBD2 covers 12 bases. The CDR3 loop spans 14 amino acids. With 5 bases clipped from V and 4 bases from J, the junction kept 3 bases outside the gene matches. Per the germline V gene, CDR1 is MDHEN and CDR2 is SYDVKM. CDR3: CASSMTSGRYEQYF. For the CDR3, the DNA is TGTGCCAGCAGTATGACTAGCGGGAGATACGAGCAGTACTTC.

The chain links TRBV12-3 or TRBV12-4 to TRBJ2-7; 7 bases agree with TRBD1. The CDR3 extends over 12 amino acids. Trimming removed 6 bases from V and 4 bases from J; junction bases left unmatched: 3. The CDR3 DNA reads TGTGCCAGCAGGAGACAGGGATACGAGCAGTACTTC. It translates to CASRRQGYEQYF.

The CDR3 region is CASSTQGTKANQPQHF. In DNA, the CDR3 is TGTGCCAGCAGTACCCAGGGGACCAAAGCCAATCAGCCCCAGCATTTT. The chain links TRBV6-6 to TRBJ1-5; maybe TRBD1 (6 bases). The CDR3 has 16 residues. The V end lost 5 bases, the J end lost 3 bases, and 17 bases lay between the germline ends. CDR1 is MNHNY, CDR2 SVGAGI, per germline (reference sequence).

The V gene is TRBV14, the J gene TRBJ1-1; maybe TRBD1 (5 bases). Trimming shortened V by 4 bases and J by 1 base, and 16 bases separated the two germline ends. The V gene's germline CDR1 is SGHDN and CDR2 FVKESK. This CDR3 comprises 16 residues. CDR3 DNA: TGTGCCAGCAGCCCTTTGGAGTTGGACAAGAACACTGAAGCTTTCTTT. Encoded protein: CASSPLELDKNTEAFF.

The sample holds one count of this clonotype. The chain joins TRBV30 to TRBJ2-4; the D gene is possibly TRBD1 (6 bases). Germline CDR1 and CDR2: GTSNPN and SVGIG (reference sequence). The CDR3 sequence is 15 residues long. V was trimmed by 1 base and J by 0 bases, leaving 10 bases between them. CDR3 sequence reads: CAWSGGHLAKNIQYF. The CDR3 coding sequence is TGTGCCTGGAGTGGGGGACATCTAGCCAAAAACATTCAGTACTTC.

The chain employs TRBV27 and TRBJ2-3; the match to TRBD1 covers 7 bases. Trimming removed 5 bases from V and 3 bases from J; junction bases left unmatched: 5. The germline V gene encodes CDR1 MNHEY and CDR2 SMNVEV (reference sequence). This CDR3 spans 14 amino acids. The CDR3 bases are TGTGCCAGCAGTCCCTACAGGGGAACAGATACGCAGTATTTT. Encoded protein: CASSPYRGTDTQYF.

The gene calls are TRBV29-1 and TRBJ2-3; TRBD1 matches at 9 bases. J was trimmed by 5 bases and V by 7 bases; bases with no gene match: 13. The CDR3 is 15 residues long. The V gene's germline CDR1 is SQVTM and CDR2 ANQGSEA. The CDR3 reads CSAVRGTGRGDTQYF. The CDR3, as DNA: TGCAGCGCCGTCCGAGGGACAGGGAGGGGAGATACGCAGTATTTT.

Written as DNA, the CDR3 is TGCAGTGCTAGGGTCCACTTCACTGAAGCTTTCTTT. This sequence encodes CSARVHFTEAFF. The chain uses TRBV20-1 and TRBJ1-1; unclear D gene. V was cut by 3 bases and J by 4 bases, with 9 bases left in between. The germline V gene has CDR1 DFQATT and CDR2 SNEGSKA (reference sequence). The CDR3 is made up of 12 amino acids.

The chain joins TRBV20-1 to TRBJ2-3, with D possibly being TRBD2 (5 bases). Trimming cost V 3 bases and J 1 base, with 8 bases left between them. Germline V gene lookup returns CDR1 DFQATT and CDR2 SNEGSKA (reference sequence). The CDR3 sequence is 13 residues long. The CDR3 DNA is TGCAGTGCTAGGAGGGTCGGCACAGATACGCAGTATTTT. Amino acids: CSARRVGTDTQYF.

The gene calls are TRBV20-1 and TRBJ2-3; 9 nucleotides match TRBD2. In germline, CDR1 is DFQATT, CDR2 SNEGSKA (reference sequence). This CDR3 is built from 16 residues. Trimming at V came to 4 bases and at J to 0 bases, leaving 8 bases not matched to a gene. CDR3 coding DNA: TGCAGTGCTACGGGGCGGGAGGGCCTCAGCACAGATACGCAGTATTTT. Translation gives CSATGREGLSTDTQYF.

The chain is built from TRBV20-1 and TRBJ1-5; D unclear. CDR3 length equals 13 residues. The germline V gene encodes CDR1 DFQATT and CDR2 SNEGSKA (reference sequence). V lost 2 bases and J 0 bases, leaving 5 bases between the germline ends. CDR3 in amino acids: CSARQDSNQPQHF. CDR3 sequence (DNA): TGCAGTGCTAGACAAGATAGCAATCAGCCCCAGCATTTT.

This clonotype occurred once. The chain uses TRBV29-1 and TRBJ1-1, with 7 bases identical to TRBD1. With 4 bases clipped from V and 1 base from J, the junction kept 3 bases outside the gene matches. The CDR3 loop spans 13 amino acids. CDR1 is SQVTM, CDR2 ANQGSEA, per germline. The CDR3 nucleotides read TGCAGCGTTGGACAGGGATGGAACACTGAAGCTTTCTTT. Its translation is CSVGQGWNTEAFF.

This rearrangement joins TRBV29-1 to TRBJ2-3, with TRBD1 matching over 8 bases. The CDR3 loop spans 12 amino acids. Germline values: CDR1 SQVTM, CDR2 ANQGSEA. The V and J ends lost 7 bases and 3 bases, in that order; junction bases with no gene match: 3. The chain's CDR3 is CSDHRGTDTQYF. DNA of the CDR3: TGCAGCGACCACAGGGGGACAGATACGCAGTATTTT.

J is TRBJ2-1 and V is TRBV12-5, with 8 bases fitting TRBD2. V shed 2 bases and J 9 bases; nucleotides not matched to a gene: 15. The CDR3 consists of 17 residues. CDR1 is LGHNT, CDR2 FRNRAP, per germline. CDR3 DNA sequence: TGTGCTAGTGGTTTGAGACTAGGCCGGGGGGGTTTAGGTGAGCAGTTCTTC. Its protein is CASGLRLGRGGLGEQFF.

The rearrangement uses TRBV29-1 and TRBJ2-3; D is uncertain. V was cut by 3 bases and J by 1 base, with 8 bases left in between. The germline gives CDR1 SQVTM, CDR2 ANQGSEA. The CDR3 length is 13 residues. The CDR3 is CSVERSGTDTQYF. The CDR3, as DNA: TGCAGCGTTGAGAGGAGCGGCACAGATACGCAGTATTTT.